This section outlines one T cell receptor (beta chain) sequence together with its context. Its antigen is still unknown. Within one base of it there is no much larger clone, and no base qualities were kept. The sample is drawn from a study of PD-L1 blockade in urothelial cancer (dated by TCRdb to between 2016 and 2019). In the study overall: All patients started therapy in about 2014 and received atezolizumab 1,200 mg intravenously every 3 weeks. The study, an exploratory multi-omic analysis, examined somatic, immune and clinical correlates of response to PD-L1 blockade with atezolizumab in urothelial cancer. TCR sequencing covered pretreatment tumor samples and matched, serially collected peripheral blood taken before and after atezolizumab treatment. In the same patients, pretreatment tumors underwent whole exome sequencing and RNA sequencing in addition to TCR sequencing. Durable clinical benefit was defined as progression-free survival longer than 6 months, and TCR features were also tested against progression-free and overall survival. Over 28 patients had pretreatment blood TCR-seq, some 25 had at least one posttreatment blood collection, and some 25 had tumor TCR-seq. Blood samples were analyzed at two time points: 3 weeks after treatment start (second dose) and 6 weeks after treatment start. A median of about 140,000 T cells and roughly 80,000 unique TCRs was obtained from blood samples, and a median clonality of approximately 0.08 was observed. Patients had an ECOG performance status of 0 or 1 and had received between 0 and 3 prior chemotherapy regimens. Fewer than ten patients reached durable clinical benefit, while 20 patients did not. About 90% of the roughly 29 patients were identified as males with urothelial cancer of bladder origin, and a prior smoking history was reported by 18 of 29 patients.

To estimate absolute template abundance from read counts, synthetic TCR analog templates were spiked into each PCR. TCRbeta CDR3 regions were amplified from genomic DNA with bias-controlled V and J gene primers using the immunoSEQ assay. Sequencing of rearranged TCRbeta segments was performed at approximately 20X coverage. As for the original processing: Sequencing errors were corrected by clustering and CDR3s were annotated against IMGT to assign V, D and J genes. Downstream analyses used only productive TCRbeta rearrangements and left out out-of-frame or stop-codon sequences. Clonality was computed as one minus Shannon entropy normalized by the log of the number of unique productive sequences. Clones differing between time points or between blood and tumor were identified using Fisher's exact test with Benjamini-Hochberg correction, with an adjusted p below 0.01 applied as the threshold. As stored in TCRdb, this immuneACCESS dataset retains in-frame rearrangements with V and J assigned. A fraction of the clones does not appear; measured against another copy, unresolved V genes explain less than half of the discrepancy, and the remainder lacks a known reason. For V, J and clone size, that table is used; D and trimming come from the DNA. The sample contains roughly 100,000 clones, around 85% of them found a single time. Clones ranked in the top ten supply 2.4% of the sample.

A total of under 30 patients with locally advanced or metastatic urothelial carcinoma, treated at Memorial Sloan Kettering on a trial protocol, made up the cohort. Peripheral blood mononuclear cells were collected pretreatment and during treatment, with between 1 and 8 total time points per patient. The Qiagen DNeasy Blood extraction kit was used to purify genomic DNA from total PBMCs and tumor samples. PBMCs were collected pretreatment and during treatment and were isolated and stored as previously described. The study at large found these results: Patients with durable benefit showed greater expansion of tumor-associated TCR clones in peripheral blood 3 weeks after starting treatment (n ≈ 23, p = 0.022). Improved progression-free and overall survival was found to be associated with pretreatment peripheral blood TCR clonality below the median. Because of the small sample size (n ≈ 27) and the many exploratory analyses performed, the results are intended to be regarded as hypothesis-generating.

The material was PBMCs, obtained around atezolizumab (anti-PD-L1) treatment. This sequence originates from a man aged 50 to 59 with urothelial cancer.

For the CDR3, the sequence is CASSIVGGGYTF. The DNA sequence is TGTGCCAGCAGTATTGTAGGGGGTGGCTACACCTTC. The sequence is built from TRBV28 and TRBJ1-2, and perhaps TRBD1 as D gene, on 6 matching bases. V drops 5 bases and J drops 7 bases, leaving 11 bases in between. The CDR3 starts with the cysteine, ends with the phenylalanine, and has 12 residues. The kept DNA is CDR3 alone, 36 bases in frame from the first base. Looking up the germline V gene yields CDR1 MDHEN and CDR2 SYDVKM.